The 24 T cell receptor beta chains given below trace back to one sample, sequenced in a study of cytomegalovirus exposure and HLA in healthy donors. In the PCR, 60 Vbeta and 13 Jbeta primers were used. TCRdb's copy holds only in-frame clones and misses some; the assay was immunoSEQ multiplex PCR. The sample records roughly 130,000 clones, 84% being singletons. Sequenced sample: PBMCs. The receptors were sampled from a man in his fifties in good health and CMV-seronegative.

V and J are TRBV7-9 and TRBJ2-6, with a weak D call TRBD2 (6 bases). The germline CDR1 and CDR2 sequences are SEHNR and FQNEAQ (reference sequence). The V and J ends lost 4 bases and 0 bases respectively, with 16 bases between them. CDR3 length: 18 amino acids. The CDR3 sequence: CASSWRDLRNSGANVLTF. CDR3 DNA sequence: TGTGCCAGCAGCTGGCGGGACCTCAGAAACTCTGGGGCCAACGTCCTGACTTTC.

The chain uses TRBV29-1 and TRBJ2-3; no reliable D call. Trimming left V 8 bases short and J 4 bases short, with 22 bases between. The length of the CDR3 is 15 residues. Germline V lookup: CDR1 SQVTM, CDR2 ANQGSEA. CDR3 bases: TGCAGCTCCCGAACCCAGACTCCCGGCTCAGATACGCAGTATTTT. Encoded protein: CSSRTQTPGSDTQYF.

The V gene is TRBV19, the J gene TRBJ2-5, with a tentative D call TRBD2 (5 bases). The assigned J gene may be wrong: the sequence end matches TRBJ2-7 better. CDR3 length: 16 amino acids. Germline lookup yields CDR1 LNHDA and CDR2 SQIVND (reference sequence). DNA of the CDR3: TGTGCCAGTAGTATTGGTACGAGGACTCAGAACTACGAGCAGTACTTC. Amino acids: CASSIGTRTQNYEQYF.

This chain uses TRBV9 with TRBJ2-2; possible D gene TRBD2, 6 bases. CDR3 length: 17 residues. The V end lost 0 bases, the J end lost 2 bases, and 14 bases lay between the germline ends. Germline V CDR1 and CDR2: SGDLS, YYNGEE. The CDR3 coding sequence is TGTGCCAGCAGCGTAGAACAGGAGGGGTCAAACACCGGGGAGCTGTTTTTT. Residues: CASSVEQEGSNTGELFF.

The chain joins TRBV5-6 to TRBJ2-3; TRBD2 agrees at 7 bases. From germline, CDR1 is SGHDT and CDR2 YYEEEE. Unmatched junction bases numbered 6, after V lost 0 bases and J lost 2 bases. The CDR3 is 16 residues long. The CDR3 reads CASSLGGGVDTDTQYF. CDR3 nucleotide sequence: TGTGCCAGCAGCTTGGGGGGGGGTGTAGACACAGATACGCAGTATTTT.

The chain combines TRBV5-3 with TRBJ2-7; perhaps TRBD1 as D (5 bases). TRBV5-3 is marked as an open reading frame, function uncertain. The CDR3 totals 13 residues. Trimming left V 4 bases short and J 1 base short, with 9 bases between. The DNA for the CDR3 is TGTGCCAGAAGCCAGGGTTCGTCCTACGAGCAGTACTTC. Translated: CARSQGSSYEQYF.

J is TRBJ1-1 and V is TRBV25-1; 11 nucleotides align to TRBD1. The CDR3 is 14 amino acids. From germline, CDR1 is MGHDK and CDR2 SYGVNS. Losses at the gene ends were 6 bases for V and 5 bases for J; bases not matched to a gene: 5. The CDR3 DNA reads TGTGCCAGCAGGGACAGGGGGCTGAGTACTGAAGCTTTCTTT. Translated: CASRDRGLSTEAFF.

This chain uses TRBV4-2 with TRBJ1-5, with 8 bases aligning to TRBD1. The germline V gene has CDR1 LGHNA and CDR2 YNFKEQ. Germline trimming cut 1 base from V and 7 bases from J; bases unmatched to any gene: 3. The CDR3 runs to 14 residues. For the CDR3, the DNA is TGTGCCAGCAGCCAAGGCCAGGGGGCCCAGCCCCAGCATTTT. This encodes CASSQGQGAQPQHF.

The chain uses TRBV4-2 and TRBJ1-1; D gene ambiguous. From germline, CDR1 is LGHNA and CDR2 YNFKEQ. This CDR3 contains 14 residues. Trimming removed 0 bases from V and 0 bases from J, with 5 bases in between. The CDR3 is CASSQELVNTEAFF. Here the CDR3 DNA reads TGTGCCAGCAGCCAAGAACTTGTGAACACTGAAGCTTTCTTT.

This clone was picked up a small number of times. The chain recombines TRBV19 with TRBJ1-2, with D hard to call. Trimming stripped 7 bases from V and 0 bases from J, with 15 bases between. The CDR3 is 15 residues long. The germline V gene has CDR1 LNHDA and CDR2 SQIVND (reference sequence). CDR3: CASTLVRVPNYGYTF. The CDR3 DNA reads TGTGCCAGTACTTTGGTGAGGGTGCCTAACTATGGCTACACCTTC.

The CDR3 DNA follows: TGTGCCAGCAGCTTCCTAAGCGGGAGGGGTACAGCTTCACCCCTCCACTTT. It encodes CASSFLSGRGTASPLHF. The chain employs TRBV5-4 and TRBJ1-6, with a tentative D call TRBD1 (5 bases). The V end was cut by 2 bases, the J end by 9 bases, with 21 bases between. Germline lookup yields CDR1 SGHNT and CDR2 YYREEE (reference sequence). The CDR3 consists of 17 residues.

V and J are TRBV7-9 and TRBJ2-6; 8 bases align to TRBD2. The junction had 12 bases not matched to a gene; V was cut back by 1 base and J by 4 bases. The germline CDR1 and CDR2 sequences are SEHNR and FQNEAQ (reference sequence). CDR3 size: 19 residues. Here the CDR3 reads CASSLVGGGGPPGANVLTF. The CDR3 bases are TGTGCCAGCAGCTTAGTCGGGGGCGGGGGGCCCCCCGGGGCCAACGTCCTGACTTTC.

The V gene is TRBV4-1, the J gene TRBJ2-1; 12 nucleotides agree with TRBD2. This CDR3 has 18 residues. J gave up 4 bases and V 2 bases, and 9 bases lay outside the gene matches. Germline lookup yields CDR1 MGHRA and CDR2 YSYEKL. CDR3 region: CASSQYPGLAGKYNEQFF. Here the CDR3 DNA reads TGCGCCAGCAGCCAATACCCAGGACTAGCGGGGAAATACAATGAGCAGTTCTTC.

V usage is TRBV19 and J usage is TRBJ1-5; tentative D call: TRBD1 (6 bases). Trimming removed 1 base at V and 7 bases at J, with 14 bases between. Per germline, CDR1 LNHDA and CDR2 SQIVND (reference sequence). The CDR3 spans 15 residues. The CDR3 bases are TGTGCCAGTAGTATAGGAGTCCAGGGGCGACAGCCCCAGCATTTT. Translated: CASSIGVQGRQPQHF.

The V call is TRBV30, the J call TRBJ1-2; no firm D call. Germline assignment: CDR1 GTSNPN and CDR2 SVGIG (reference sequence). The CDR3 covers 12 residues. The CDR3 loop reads CATGEANYGYTF. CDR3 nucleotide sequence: TGTGCTACGGGTGAAGCTAACTATGGCTACACCTTC.

The CDR3 sequence: CAWGTGGNTEAFF. In nucleotides, the CDR3 is TGTGCCTGGGGCACGGGGGGGAACACTGAAGCTTTCTTT. The chain has TRBV30 and TRBJ1-1; possibly TRBD1 for D (5 bases). Trimming stripped 5 bases from V and 1 base from J, with 11 bases between. The CDR3 contains 13 residues. Germline CDR1 is GTSNPN and CDR2 is SVGIG (reference sequence).

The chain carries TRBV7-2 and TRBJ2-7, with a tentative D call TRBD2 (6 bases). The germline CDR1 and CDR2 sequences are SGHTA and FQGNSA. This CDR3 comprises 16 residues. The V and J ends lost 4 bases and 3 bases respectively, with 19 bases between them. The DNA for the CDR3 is TGTGCCAGCAGCTCACGACCCCCGGGACTTGGCTACGAGCAGTACTTC. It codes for CASSSRPPGLGYEQYF.

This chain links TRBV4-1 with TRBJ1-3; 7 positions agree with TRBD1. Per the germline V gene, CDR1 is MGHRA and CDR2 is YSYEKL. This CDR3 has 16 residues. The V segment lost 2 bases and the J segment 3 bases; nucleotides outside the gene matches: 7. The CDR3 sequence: CASSQSPGGGGNTIYF. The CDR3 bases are TGCGCCAGCAGCCAAAGCCCAGGGGGTGGTGGAAACACCATATATTTT.

In DNA form, the CDR3 reads TGTGCCAGCAGTCCCCTGGTGGGGCCCTACGAGCAGTACTTC. Translating it yields CASSPLVGPYEQYF. This sequence joins TRBV27 and TRBJ2-7; TRBD1 is a possible D gene (5 bases). Trimming shortened V by 5 bases and J by 2 bases, and 13 bases separated the two germline ends. Germline loops: CDR1 MNHEY, CDR2 SMNVEV (reference sequence). This CDR3 contains 14 residues.

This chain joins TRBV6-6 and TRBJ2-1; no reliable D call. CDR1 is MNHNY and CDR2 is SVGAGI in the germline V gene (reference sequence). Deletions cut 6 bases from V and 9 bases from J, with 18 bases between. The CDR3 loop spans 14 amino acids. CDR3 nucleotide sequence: TGTGCCAGCAGGGAACCTGGGCCCCACAGTGAGCAGTTCTTC. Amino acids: CASREPGPHSEQFF.

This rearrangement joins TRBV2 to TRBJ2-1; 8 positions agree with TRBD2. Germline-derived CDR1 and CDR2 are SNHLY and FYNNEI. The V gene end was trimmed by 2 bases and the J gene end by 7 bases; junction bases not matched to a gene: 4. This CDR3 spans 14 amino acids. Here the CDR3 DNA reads TGTGCCAGCAGTGAACAGCGGGGGATGAATGAGCAGTTCTTC. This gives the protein CASSEQRGMNEQFF.

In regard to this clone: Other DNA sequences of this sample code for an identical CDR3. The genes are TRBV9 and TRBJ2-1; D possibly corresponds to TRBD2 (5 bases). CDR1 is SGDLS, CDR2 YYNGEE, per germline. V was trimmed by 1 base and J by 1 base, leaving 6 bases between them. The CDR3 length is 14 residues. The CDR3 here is CASSVSGSYNEQFF. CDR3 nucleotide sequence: TGTGCCAGCAGCGTATCGGGGTCCTACAATGAGCAGTTCTTC.

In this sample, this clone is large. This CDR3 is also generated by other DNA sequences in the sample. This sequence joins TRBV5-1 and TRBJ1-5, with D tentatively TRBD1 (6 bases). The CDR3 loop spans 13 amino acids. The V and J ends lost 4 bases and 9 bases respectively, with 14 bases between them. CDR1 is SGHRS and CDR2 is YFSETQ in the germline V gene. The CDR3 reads CASSPTGIWPQHF. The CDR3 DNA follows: TGCGCCAGCAGCCCAACAGGGATTTGGCCCCAGCATTTT.

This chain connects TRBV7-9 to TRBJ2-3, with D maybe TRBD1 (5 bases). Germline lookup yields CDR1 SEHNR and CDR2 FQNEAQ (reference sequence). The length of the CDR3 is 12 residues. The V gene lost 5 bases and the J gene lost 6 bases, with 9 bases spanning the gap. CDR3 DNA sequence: TGTGCCAGCAGCCCGAACAGGGATACGCAGTATTTT. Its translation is CASSPNRDTQYF.